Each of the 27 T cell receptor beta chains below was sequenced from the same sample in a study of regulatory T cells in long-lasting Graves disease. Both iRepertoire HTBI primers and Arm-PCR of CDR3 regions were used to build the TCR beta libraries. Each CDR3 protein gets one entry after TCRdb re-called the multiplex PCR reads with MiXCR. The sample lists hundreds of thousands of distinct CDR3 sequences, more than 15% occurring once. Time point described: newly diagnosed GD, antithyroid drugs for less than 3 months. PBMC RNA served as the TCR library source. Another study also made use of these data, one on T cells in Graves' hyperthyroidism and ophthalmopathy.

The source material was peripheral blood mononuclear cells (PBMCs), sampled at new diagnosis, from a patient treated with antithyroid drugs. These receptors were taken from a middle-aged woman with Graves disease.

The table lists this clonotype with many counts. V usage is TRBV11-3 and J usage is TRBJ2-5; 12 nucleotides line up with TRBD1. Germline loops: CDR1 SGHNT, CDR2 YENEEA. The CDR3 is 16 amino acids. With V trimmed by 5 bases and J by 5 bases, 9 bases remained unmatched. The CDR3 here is CASSQGTGGAYETQYF. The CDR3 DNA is TGTGCCAGCAGCCAAGGGACAGGGGGCGCATATGAGACCCAGTACTTC.

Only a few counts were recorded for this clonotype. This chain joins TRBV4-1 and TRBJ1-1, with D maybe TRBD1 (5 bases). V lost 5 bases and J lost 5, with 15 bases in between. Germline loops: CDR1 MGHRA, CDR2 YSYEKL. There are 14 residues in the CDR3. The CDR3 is CASSGAPRKTEAFF. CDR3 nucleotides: TGCGCCAGCAGCGGGGCGCCGAGGAAGACTGAAGCTTTCTTT.

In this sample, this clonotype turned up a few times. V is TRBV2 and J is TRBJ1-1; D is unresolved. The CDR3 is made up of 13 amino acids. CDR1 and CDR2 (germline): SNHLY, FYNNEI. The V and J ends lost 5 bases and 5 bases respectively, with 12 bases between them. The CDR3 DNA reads TGTGCCAGCAGTATTGCATTGGGAACTGAAGCTTTCTTT. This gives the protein CASSIALGTEAFF.

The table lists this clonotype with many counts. CDR3 DNA sequence: TGTGCCAGCAGTGACGAGCGGGGGGGCCCGGGCACAGATACGCAGTATTTT. Its translation is CASSDERGGPGTDTQYF. The J gene is TRBJ2-3, the V gene TRBV2, with TRBD2 matching 10 bases. The V segment lost 3 bases and the J segment 1 base; nucleotides outside the gene matches: 7. Germline V gene data show CDR1 as SNHLY and CDR2 as FYNNEI. This CDR3 spans 17 amino acids.

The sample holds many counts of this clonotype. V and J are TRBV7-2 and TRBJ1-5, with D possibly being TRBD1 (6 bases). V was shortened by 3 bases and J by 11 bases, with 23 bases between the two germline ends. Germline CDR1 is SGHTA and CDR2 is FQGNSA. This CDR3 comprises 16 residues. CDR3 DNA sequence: TGTGCCAGCAGCTTTGGGGTTGGCAGGGGCCTCGAGGCCCAGCATTTT. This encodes CASSFGVGRGLEAQHF.

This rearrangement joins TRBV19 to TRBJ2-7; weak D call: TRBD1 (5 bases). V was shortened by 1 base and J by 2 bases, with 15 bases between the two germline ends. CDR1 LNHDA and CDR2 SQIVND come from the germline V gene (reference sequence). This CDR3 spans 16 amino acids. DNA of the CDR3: TGTGCCAGTAGTATAGGGGCGACAGTCCCCCCCTACGAGCAGTACTTC. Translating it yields CASSIGATVPPYEQYF.

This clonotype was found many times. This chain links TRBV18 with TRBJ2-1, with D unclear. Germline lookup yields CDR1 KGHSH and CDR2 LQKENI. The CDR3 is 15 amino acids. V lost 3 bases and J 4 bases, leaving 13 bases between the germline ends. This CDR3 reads CASSPGGGWYNEQFF. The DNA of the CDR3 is TGTGCCAGCTCACCGGGCGGTGGCTGGTACAATGAGCAGTTCTTC.

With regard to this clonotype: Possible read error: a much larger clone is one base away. CDR3 loop: CATTLRGVTEAFF. The CDR3 DNA reads as TGTGCCACCACCCTTAGAGGGGTCACTGAAGCTTTCTTT. The chain links TRBV10-3 to TRBJ1-1; perhaps TRBD1 as D (5 bases). This CDR3 has 13 residues. Germline V gene lookup returns CDR1 ENHRY and CDR2 SYGVKD. The V gene lost 10 bases and the J gene lost 4 bases, with 16 bases spanning the gap.

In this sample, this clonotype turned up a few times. CDR3 sequence: CASSLDPGGKTEAFF. The CDR3 region has the DNA TGTGCCAGCAGCTTGGACCCAGGGGGCAAAACTGAAGCTTTCTTT. V and J are TRBV5-4 and TRBJ1-1; 8 nucleotides agree with TRBD1. With 0 bases clipped from V and 5 bases from J, the junction kept 6 bases outside the gene matches. This CDR3 is built from 15 residues. Germline V lookup: CDR1 SGHNT, CDR2 YYREEE (reference sequence).

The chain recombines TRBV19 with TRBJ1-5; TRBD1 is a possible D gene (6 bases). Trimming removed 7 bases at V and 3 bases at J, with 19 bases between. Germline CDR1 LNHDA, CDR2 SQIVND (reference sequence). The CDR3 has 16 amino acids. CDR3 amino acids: CASKKQGKPSNQPQHF. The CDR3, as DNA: TGTGCCAGTAAAAAACAGGGAAAGCCCTCCAATCAGCCCCAGCATTTT.

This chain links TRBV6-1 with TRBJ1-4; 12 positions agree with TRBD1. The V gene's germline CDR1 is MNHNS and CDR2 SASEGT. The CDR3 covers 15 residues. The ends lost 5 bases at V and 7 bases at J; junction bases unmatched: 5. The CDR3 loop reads CASSPPGQGAEKLFF. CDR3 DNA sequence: TGTGCCAGCAGTCCCCCGGGACAGGGGGCTGAAAAACTGTTTTTT.

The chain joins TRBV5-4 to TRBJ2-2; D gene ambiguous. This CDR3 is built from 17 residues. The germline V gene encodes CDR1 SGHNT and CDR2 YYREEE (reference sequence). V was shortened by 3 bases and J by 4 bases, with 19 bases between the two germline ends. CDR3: CASSSGPQNSVTGELFF. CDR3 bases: TGTGCCAGCAGCTCGGGTCCTCAAAACTCGGTCACCGGGGAGCTGTTTTTT.

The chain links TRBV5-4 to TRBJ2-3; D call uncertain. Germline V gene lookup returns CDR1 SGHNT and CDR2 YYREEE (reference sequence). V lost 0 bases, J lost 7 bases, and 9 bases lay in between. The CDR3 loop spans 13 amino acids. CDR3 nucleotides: TGTGCCAGCAGCTTGGCTGGATCAAATACGCAGTATTTT. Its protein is CASSLAGSNTQYF.

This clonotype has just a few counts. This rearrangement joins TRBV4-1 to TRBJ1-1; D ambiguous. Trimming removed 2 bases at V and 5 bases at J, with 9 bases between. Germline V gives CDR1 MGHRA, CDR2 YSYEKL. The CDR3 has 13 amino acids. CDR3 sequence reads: CASSQSGWTEAFF. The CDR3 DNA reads TGCGCCAGCAGCCAATCCGGGTGGACTGAAGCTTTCTTT.

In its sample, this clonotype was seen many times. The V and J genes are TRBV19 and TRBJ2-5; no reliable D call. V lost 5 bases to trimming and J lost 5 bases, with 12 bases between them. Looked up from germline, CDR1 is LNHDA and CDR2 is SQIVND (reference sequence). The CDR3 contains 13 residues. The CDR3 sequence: CASSLSSAETQYF. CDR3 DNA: TGTGCCAGTAGTCTCTCTTCGGCGGAGACCCAGTACTTC. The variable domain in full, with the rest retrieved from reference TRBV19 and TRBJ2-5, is DGGITQSPKYLFRKEGQNVTLSCEQNLNHDAMYWYRQDPGQGLRLIYYSQIVNDFQKGDIAEGYSVSREKKESFPLTVTSAQKNPTAFYLCASSLSSAETQYFGPGTRLLVL.

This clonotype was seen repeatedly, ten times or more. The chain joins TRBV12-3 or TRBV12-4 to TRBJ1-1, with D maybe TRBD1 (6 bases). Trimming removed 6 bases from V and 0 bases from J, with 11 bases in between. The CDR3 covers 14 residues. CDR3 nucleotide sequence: TGTGCCAGCAGGGCAGGGGTCTTGAACACTGAAGCTTTCTTT. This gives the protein CASRAGVLNTEAFF.

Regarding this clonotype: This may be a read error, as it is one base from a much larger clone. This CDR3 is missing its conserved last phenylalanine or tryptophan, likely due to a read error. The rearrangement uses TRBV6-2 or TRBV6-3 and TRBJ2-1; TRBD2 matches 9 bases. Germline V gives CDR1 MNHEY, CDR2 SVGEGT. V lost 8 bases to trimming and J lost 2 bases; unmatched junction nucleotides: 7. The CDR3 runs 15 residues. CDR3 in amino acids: CASGRRGGPYNEQFL. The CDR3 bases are TGTGCCAGCGGGCGGCGGGGGGGCCCCTACAATGAGCAGTTCCTC.

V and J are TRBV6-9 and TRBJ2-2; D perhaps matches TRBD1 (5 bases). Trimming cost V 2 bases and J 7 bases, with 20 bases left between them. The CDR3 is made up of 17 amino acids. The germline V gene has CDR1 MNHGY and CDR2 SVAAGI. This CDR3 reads CASSYASRIGAGGELFF. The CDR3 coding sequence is TGTGCCAGCAGTTATGCCTCTCGGATAGGGGCTGGCGGGGAGCTGTTTTTT.

The CDR3 is CASSYQGVQETQYF. CDR3 coding DNA: TGTGCCAGCAGTTATCAGGGGGTCCAAGAGACCCAGTACTTC. The V gene is TRBV2, the J gene TRBJ2-5, with 7 positions matching TRBD1. Per the germline V gene, CDR1 is SNHLY and CDR2 is FYNNEI. V dropped 5 bases and J dropped 1; count of bases not matched to a gene: 4. The CDR3 loop spans 14 amino acids.

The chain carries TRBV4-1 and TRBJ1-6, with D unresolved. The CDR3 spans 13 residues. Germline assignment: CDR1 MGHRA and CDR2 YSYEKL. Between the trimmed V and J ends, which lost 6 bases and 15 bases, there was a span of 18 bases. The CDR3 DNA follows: TGCGCCAGCAGACGCGGCGAGGATACGGACCTCCACTTT. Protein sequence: CASRRGEDTDLHF.

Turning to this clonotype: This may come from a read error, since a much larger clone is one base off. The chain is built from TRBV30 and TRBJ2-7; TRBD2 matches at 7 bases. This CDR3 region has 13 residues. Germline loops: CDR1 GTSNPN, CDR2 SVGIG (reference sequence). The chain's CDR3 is CAWSVASGYERYF. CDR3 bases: TGTGCCTGGAGTGTAGCTAGCGGCTACGAGCGGTACTTC.

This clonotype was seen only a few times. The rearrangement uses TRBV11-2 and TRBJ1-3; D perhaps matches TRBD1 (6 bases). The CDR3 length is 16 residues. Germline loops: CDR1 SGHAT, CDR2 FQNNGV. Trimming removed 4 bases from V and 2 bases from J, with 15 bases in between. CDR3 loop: CASSSLQGSTGNTIYF. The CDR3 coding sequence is TGTGCCAGCAGCTCTTTACAGGGATCCACTGGAAACACCATATATTTT.

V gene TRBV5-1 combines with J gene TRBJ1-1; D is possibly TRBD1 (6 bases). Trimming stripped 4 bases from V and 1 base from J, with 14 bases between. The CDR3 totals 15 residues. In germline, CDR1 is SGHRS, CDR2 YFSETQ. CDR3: CASSTRQVGNTEAFF. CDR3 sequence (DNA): TGCGCCAGCAGCACCCGACAGGTGGGGAACACTGAAGCTTTCTTT.

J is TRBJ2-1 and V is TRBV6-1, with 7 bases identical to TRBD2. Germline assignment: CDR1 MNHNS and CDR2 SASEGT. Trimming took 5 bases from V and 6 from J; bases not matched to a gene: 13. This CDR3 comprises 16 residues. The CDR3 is CASSTGGGTSANEQFF. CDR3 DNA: TGTGCCAGCAGTACAGGCGGGGGTACTAGCGCCAATGAGCAGTTCTTC.

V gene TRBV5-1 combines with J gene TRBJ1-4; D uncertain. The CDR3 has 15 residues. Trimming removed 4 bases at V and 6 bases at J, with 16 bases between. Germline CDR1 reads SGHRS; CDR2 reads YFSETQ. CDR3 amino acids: CASSTEGGGDEKLFF. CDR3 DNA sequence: TGCGCCAGCAGCACGGAGGGTGGTGGAGATGAAAAACTGTTTTTT.

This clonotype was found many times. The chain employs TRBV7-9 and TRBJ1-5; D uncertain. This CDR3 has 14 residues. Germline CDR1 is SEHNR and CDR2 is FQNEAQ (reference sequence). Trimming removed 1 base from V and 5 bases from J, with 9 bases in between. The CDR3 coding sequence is TGTGCCAGCAGCTTAGGACTCGGGGATCAGCCCCAGCATTTT. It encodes CASSLGLGDQPQHF.

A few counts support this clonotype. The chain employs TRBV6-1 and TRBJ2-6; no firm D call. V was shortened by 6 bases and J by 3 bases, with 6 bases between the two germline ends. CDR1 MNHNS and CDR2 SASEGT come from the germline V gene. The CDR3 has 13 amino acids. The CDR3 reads CASSSFGANVLTF. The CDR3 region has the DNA TGTGCCAGCAGCTCTTTTGGGGCCAACGTCCTGACTTTC.